The 5 T cell receptor beta chains below all came from one sample that was sequenced in a study of T cell repertoires in cytomegalovirus infection. TCRdb redid the calling of the reads with MiXCR, one entry per CDR3 protein. The sample shows 400,000 or so distinct CDR3 sequences, 15% to 20% of them seen only once. Sequencing was performed on PBMCs. All receptors come from a human donor in good health (CMV status not recorded). Some clones in this sample may be carry-over from other donors' samples.

V and J are TRBV20-1 and TRBJ2-3; 7 bases are a match to TRBD2. Losses at the gene ends were 6 bases for V and 1 base for J; bases not matched to a gene: 10. From germline, CDR1 is DFQATT and CDR2 SNEGSKA (reference sequence). CDR3 length: 15 residues. CDR3: CSATSAGEGTDTQYF. CDR3 DNA sequence: TGCAGTGCAACCTCGGCGGGAGAAGGCACAGATACGCAGTATTTT.

In this sample, this clonotype turned up a few times. The chain combines TRBV28 with TRBJ1-4; weak D call: TRBD1 (5 bases). CDR1 MDHEN and CDR2 SYDVKM come from the germline V gene. V dropped 11 bases and J dropped 11 bases, with 9 bases sitting between them. The CDR3 consists of 9 residues. DNA of the CDR3: TGTGCCCAGGGCCGTAAACTGTTTTTT. This gives the protein CAQGRKLFF.

The gene calls are TRBV7-2 and TRBJ2-1, with D possibly being TRBD2 (6 bases). This CDR3 comprises 15 residues. The V gene lost 2 bases and the J gene lost 9 bases, with 17 bases spanning the gap. Germline CDR1 and CDR2: SGHTA and FQGNSA. The CDR3 region has the DNA TGTGCCAGCAGCTTATGGGGAAGGAGGGTGGTTGAGCAGTTCTTC. Translating gives CASSLWGRRVVEQFF.

A word on this clonotype: It may be a read error: a sequence one base away is much more abundant. The CDR3 loop reads CASSLASYEQCF. The DNA for the CDR3 is TGTGCCAGCAGCTTAGCGTCTTACGAGCAGTGCTTC. This chain connects TRBV7-2 to TRBJ2-7; D not resolved. The CDR3 runs 12 residues. Germline values: CDR1 SGHTA, CDR2 FQGNSA.

This clonotype was detected ten times or more. The chain employs TRBV7-2 and TRBJ1-5, with D perhaps TRBD1 (6 bases). Germline V lookup: CDR1 SGHTA, CDR2 FQGNSA. V lost 3 bases to trimming and J lost 7 bases, with 10 bases between them. The CDR3 sequence is 13 residues long. CDR3: CASSFEGDQPQHF. In DNA, the CDR3 is TGTGCCAGCAGCTTTGAGGGGGACCAGCCCCAGCATTTT.